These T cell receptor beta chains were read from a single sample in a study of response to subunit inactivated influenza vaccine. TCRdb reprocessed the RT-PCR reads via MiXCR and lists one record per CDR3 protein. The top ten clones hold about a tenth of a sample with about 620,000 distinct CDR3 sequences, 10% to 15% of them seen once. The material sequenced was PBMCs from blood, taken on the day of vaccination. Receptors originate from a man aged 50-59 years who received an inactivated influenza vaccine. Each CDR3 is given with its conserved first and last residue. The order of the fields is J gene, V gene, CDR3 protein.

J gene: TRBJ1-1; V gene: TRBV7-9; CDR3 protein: CASSPFGDEAFF
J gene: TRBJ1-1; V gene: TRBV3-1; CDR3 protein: CASSLYRVSNTEAFF
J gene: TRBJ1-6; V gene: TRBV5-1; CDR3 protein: CASSSRSRGGSPLHF
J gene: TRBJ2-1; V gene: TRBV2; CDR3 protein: CASSEAWYEQFF
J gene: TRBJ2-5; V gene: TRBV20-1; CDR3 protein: CSGVGLPTQETQYF
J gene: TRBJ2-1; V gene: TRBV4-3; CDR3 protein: CASSQRQFDEQFF
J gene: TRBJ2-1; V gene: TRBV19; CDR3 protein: CASSSSYYNEQFF
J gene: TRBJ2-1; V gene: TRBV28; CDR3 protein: CASSLGWTEQFF
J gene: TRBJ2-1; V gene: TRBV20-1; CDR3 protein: CSARELGGDEQFF
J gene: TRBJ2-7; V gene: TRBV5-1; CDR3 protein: CASSGTGTDYYEQYF
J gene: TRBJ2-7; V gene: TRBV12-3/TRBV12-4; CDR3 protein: CASSSRDRNYEQYF
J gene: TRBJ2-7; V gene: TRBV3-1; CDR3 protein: CASSRSDRGVHEQYF
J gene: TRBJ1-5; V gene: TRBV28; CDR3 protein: CASSFADSNQPQHF
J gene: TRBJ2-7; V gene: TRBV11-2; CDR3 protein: CASSLGMGYEQYF
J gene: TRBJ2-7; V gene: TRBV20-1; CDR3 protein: CSANSNYEQYF
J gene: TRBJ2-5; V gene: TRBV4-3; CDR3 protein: CASSQALGEAGETQYF
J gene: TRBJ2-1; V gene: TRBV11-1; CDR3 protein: CASSLWTGLAGGRYNEQFF
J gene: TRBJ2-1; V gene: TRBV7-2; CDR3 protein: CASSPARQEQFF
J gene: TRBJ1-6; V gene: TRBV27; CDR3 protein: CASSLRDSVYNSPLHF
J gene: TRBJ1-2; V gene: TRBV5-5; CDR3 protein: CASSTWTGNYGYTF
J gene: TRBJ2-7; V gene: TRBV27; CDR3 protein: CASIRTSGPYEQYF
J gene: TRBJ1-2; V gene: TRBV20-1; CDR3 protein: CSARDINRPYGYTF
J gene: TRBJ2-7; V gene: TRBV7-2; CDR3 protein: CASSSSTGRNEQYF
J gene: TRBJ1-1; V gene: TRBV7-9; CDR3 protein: CATAVLGGQNTEAFF